These 31 T cell receptor beta chains originate from one sample sequenced in a study of blood T cell repertoires in COVID-19. Assay used: immunoSEQ multiplex PCR; TCRdb lists only in-frame clones, some missing. The table has under 15,000 clones, roughly 89% seen once; the top ten hold 20% to 25%. The sample consisted of peripheral blood. The receptor set was obtained from a human donor with active COVID-19. The donor label of this sample is uncertain.

The chain combines TRBV28 with TRBJ1-2, with 7 bases that match TRBD1. The CDR3 loop spans 13 amino acids. Trimming cost V 6 bases and J 7 bases; bases outside gene matches: 8. Germline CDR1 MDHEN, CDR2 SYDVKM. The CDR3 loop is CASRSTGAGGYTF. The CDR3 nucleotides read TGTGCCAGCAGAAGTACAGGGGCCGGTGGCTACACCTTC.

This chain links TRBV3-1 (or the pseudogene TRBV3-2) with TRBJ2-1; D gene uncertain. Looked up from germline, CDR1 is LGHDT and CDR2 is YNNKEL (reference sequence). The CDR3 has 13 amino acids. With 4 bases removed from V and 8 bases from J, the gap between germline ends came to 12 bases. Here the CDR3 DNA reads TGTGCCAGCAGCCCTTCCTTTACGGATGAGCAGTTCTTC. Its translation: CASSPSFTDEQFF.

V and J are TRBV6-1 and TRBJ1-2; D uncertain. This CDR3 contains 14 residues. The germline V gene encodes CDR1 MNHNS and CDR2 SASEGT. Trimming cost V 2 bases and J 5 bases, with 12 bases left between them. CDR3 coding DNA: TGTGCCAGCAGTGAACCCCAGGTTAGGTATGGCTACACCTTC. Translating it yields CASSEPQVRYGYTF.

The gene calls are TRBV15 and TRBJ2-7; 11 nucleotides agree with TRBD1. Trimming at V came to 5 bases and at J to 4 bases, leaving 4 bases not matched to a gene. The germline gives CDR1 LNHNV, CDR2 YYDKDF (reference sequence). This CDR3 is 14 amino acids long. For the CDR3, the DNA is TGTGCCACCAGCCGGACAGGGGGCATGTACGAGCAGTACTTC. Translated: CATSRTGGMYEQYF.

This sequence joins TRBV28 and TRBJ2-3; D perhaps matches TRBD2 (6 bases). The CDR3 spans 17 residues. Germline V lookup: CDR1 MDHEN, CDR2 SYDVKM. Trimming removed 3 bases from V and 2 bases from J, with 18 bases in between. CDR3 sequence: CASSFPLAGRDTDTQYF. CDR3 coding DNA: TGTGCCAGCAGTTTCCCCCTGGCGGGACGGGACACAGATACGCAGTATTTT.

This clone was recorded once. The V and J genes are TRBV5-1 and TRBJ1-1; 7 nucleotides match TRBD1. Trimming removed 0 bases from V and 0 bases from J; junction bases left unmatched: 8. Germline loops: CDR1 SGHRS, CDR2 YFSETQ. The CDR3 length is 17 residues. The CDR3 DNA reads TGCGCCAGCAGCTTGGTTCCCCAGGGGGAAATGAACACTGAAGCTTTCTTT. Its protein product is CASSLVPQGEMNTEAFF.

The rearrangement joins TRBV6-5 to TRBJ2-5, with TRBD2 identical over 10 bases. This CDR3 region has 15 residues. V lost 2 bases, J lost 2 bases, and 2 bases stayed unmatched. Per germline, CDR1 MNHEY and CDR2 SVGAGI. The CDR3 spells CASSYLAGVQETQYF. CDR3 sequence (DNA): TGTGCCAGCAGTTACCTAGCGGGGGTGCAAGAGACCCAGTACTTC.

CDR3 sequence reads: CSVADMDSFQETQYF. The CDR3 nucleotides read TGCAGCGTTGCCGATATGGACAGCTTCCAAGAGACCCAGTACTTC. The V call is TRBV29-1, the J call TRBJ2-5, with D perhaps TRBD1 (6 bases). The V and J ends lost 4 bases and 1 base respectively, with 16 bases between them. Germline V lookup: CDR1 SQVTM, CDR2 ANQGSEA. CDR3 length: 15 amino acids.

With respect to this clone: A junction end diverges from the germline sequence, so it may reflect a read error. The DNA of the CDR3 is TGTGCCAGCAGCCTAACAGCGGGGGGAAGGGATACGCAGTATTTT. Its translation: CASSLTAGGRDTQYF. This chain connects TRBV7-3 to TRBJ2-3; TRBD2 aligns across 9 bases. Germline CDR1 and CDR2: SGHTA and FQGTGA. This CDR3 has 15 residues.

The chain links TRBV5-6 to TRBJ1-3, with D hard to call. V lost 4 bases and J 4 bases, leaving 21 bases between the germline ends. Germline V CDR1 and CDR2: SGHDT, YYEEEE. The CDR3 extends over 17 amino acids. This CDR3 reads CASSGVYRGLSGNTIYF. CDR3 sequence (DNA): TGTGCCAGCAGCGGGGTCTATCGAGGGCTCTCCGGAAACACCATATATTTT.

This sequence joins TRBV5-5 and TRBJ1-5; 7 bases are a match to TRBD1. The CDR3 has 16 amino acids. In germline, CDR1 is SGHKS, CDR2 YYEKEE (reference sequence). With V trimmed by 1 base and J by 1 base, 5 bases remained unmatched. The CDR3 region is CASSLRVGQSNQPQHF. CDR3 nucleotide sequence: TGTGCCAGCAGCTTGAGAGTGGGACAGAGCAATCAGCCCCAGCATTTT. The complete variable domain, with remaining parts taken from reference TRBV5-5 and TRBJ1-5, reads DAGVTQSPTHLIKTRGQQVTLRCSPISGHKSVSWYQQVLGQGPQFIFQYYEKEERGRGNFPDRFSARQFPNYSSELNVNALLLGDSALYLCASSLRVGQSNQPQHFGDGTRLSIL.

This clone showed up just once. The genes are TRBV6-5 and TRBJ2-7; D ambiguous. V shed 0 bases and J shed 3 bases, with 6 bases lying between them. This CDR3 has 13 residues. CDR1 and CDR2 (germline): MNHEY, SVGAGI. Here the CDR3 DNA reads TGTGCCAGCAGTTACTCGGAGTTCTACGAGCAGTACTTC. Its protein product is CASSYSEFYEQYF.

Concerning this clone itself: A junction boundary mismatches the germline segment, possibly from a read error. The chain carries TRBV7-7 and TRBJ2-5, with 11 nucleotides matching TRBD2. Germline CDR1 is SSHAT and CDR2 is FNYEAQ (reference sequence). The CDR3 covers 15 residues. This CDR3 is CASSLPSGGQETQYF. In DNA form, the CDR3 reads TGTGCTAGCAGCTTACCTAGCGGGGGGCAAGAGACCCAGTACTTC.

The chain couples TRBV9 to TRBJ2-1, with TRBD2 matching over 12 bases. V lost 3 bases and J lost 0; bases outside the gene matches: 4. Germline assignment: CDR1 SGDLS and CDR2 YYNGEE. This CDR3 is built from 17 residues. The CDR3 coding sequence is TGTGCCAGCAGCGCGCGGACTAGCGGGGACTCCTACAATGAGCAGTTCTTC. Translating it yields CASSARTSGDSYNEQFF.

This clone has only one observation. V is TRBV5-1 and J is TRBJ2-7; D is perhaps TRBD1 (6 bases). The CDR3 is 15 amino acids. Germline V gives CDR1 SGHRS, CDR2 YFSETQ. V lost 7 bases, J lost 5 bases, and 22 bases lay in between. DNA for the CDR3: TGCGCCAGCGCTGAGACAGGTTCGGGATTCCACGAGCAGTACTTC. This codes for CASAETGSGFHEQYF.

The CDR3, as DNA: TGTGCCAGCAGTTTAGGTCGGGGGTTGGGCAATGAGCAGTTCTTC. Amino acid sequence: CASSLGRGLGNEQFF. The chain carries TRBV27 and TRBJ2-1; D may be TRBD2 (6 bases). CDR1 MNHEY and CDR2 SMNVEV come from the germline V gene (reference sequence). V lost 2 bases to trimming and J lost 6 bases, with 14 bases between them. This CDR3 has 15 amino acids.

This rearrangement joins TRBV3-1 (or the pseudogene TRBV3-2) to TRBJ2-1; TRBD2 matches 7 bases. CDR3 length equals 17 residues. Losses at the gene ends were 2 bases for V and 4 bases for J; bases not matched to a gene: 11. CDR1 and CDR2 (germline): LGHDT, YNNKEL (reference sequence). In DNA, the CDR3 is TGTGCCAGCAGCCAACCCCGGCCGGGGGGAGCTTACAATGAGCAGTTCTTC. Translated, it gives CASSQPRPGGAYNEQFF.

The chain links TRBV4-1 to TRBJ2-5; D is unresolved. Trimming removed 1 base at V and 1 base at J, with 7 bases between. Germline loops: CDR1 MGHRA, CDR2 YSYEKL. This CDR3 is built from 14 residues. CDR3 DNA sequence: TGCGCCAGCAGCCAAGCAAACAGCCAAGAGACCCAGTACTTC. Its protein is CASSQANSQETQYF.

The chain links TRBV18 to TRBJ2-1, with 7 positions matching TRBD2. The length of the CDR3 is 22 residues. Germline-derived CDR1 and CDR2 are KGHSH and LQKENI. V trimming: 0 bases; J trimming: 6 bases; junction bases outside the gene matches: 26. The CDR3 DNA reads as TGTGCCAGCTCACCACCGAATTCTGTAAGTGGAGGCTCAGGGAGGGGTATCAATGAGCAGTTCTTC. Translating gives CASSPPNSVSGGSGRGINEQFF. The full variable domain, its missing parts supplied by reference TRBV18 and TRBJ2-1, is NAGVMQNPRHLVRRRGQEARLRCSPMKGHSHVYWYRQLPEEGLKFMVYLQKENIIDESGMPKERFSAEFPKEGPSILRIQQVVRGDSAAYFCASSPPNSVSGGSGRGINEQFFGPGTRLTVL.

The chain combines TRBV19 with TRBJ2-7; D gene unclear. The germline V gene encodes CDR1 LNHDA and CDR2 SQIVND (reference sequence). The V gene lost 5 bases and the J gene lost 5 bases, with 16 bases spanning the gap. CDR3 size: 14 residues. The CDR3 here is CASSRHSTHNEQYF. In nucleotides, the CDR3 is TGTGCCAGTAGTCGTCACTCTACTCATAACGAGCAGTACTTC. Combining the CDR3 with reference TRBV19 and TRBJ2-7 gives the whole variable domain DGGITQSPKYLFRKEGQNVTLSCEQNLNHDAMYWYRQDPGQGLRLIYYSQIVNDFQKGDIAEGYSVSREKKESFPLTVTSAQKNPTAFYLCASSRHSTHNEQYFGPGTRLTVT.

V and J are TRBV18 and TRBJ1-2; the D is unclear. Germline V gives CDR1 KGHSH, CDR2 LQKENI. V lost 0 bases, J lost 0 bases, and 11 bases lay in between. This CDR3 is 16 amino acids long. The CDR3, as DNA: TGTGCCAGCTCACCACCGTCTCTAGGAGCTAACTATGGCTACACCTTC. This translates into CASSPPSLGANYGYTF.

The chain joins TRBV29-1 to TRBJ1-1; 11 nucleotides agree with TRBD1. This CDR3 is 17 amino acids long. V shed 4 bases and J 5 bases; nucleotides not matched to a gene: 15. Germline V lookup: CDR1 SQVTM, CDR2 ANQGSEA. In nucleotides, the CDR3 is TGCAGCGTTGGAGGGTGGTCAACCCGGGACAGGGGGACTGAAGCTTTCTTT. It specifies CSVGGWSTRDRGTEAFF.

V and J are TRBV7-6 and TRBJ2-1, with 9 bases that match TRBD1. The length of the CDR3 is 15 residues. Unmatched junction bases numbered 5, after V lost 5 bases and J lost 3 bases. From germline, CDR1 is SGHVS and CDR2 FNYEAQ. The CDR3 region is CASSRGQGSYNEQFF. In DNA form, the CDR3 reads TGTGCCAGCAGCCGGGGACAGGGAAGCTACAATGAGCAGTTCTTC.

The chain joins TRBV28 to TRBJ1-5; the match to TRBD1 covers 8 bases. V lost 6 bases, J lost 2 bases, and 18 bases stayed unmatched. CDR1 MDHEN and CDR2 SYDVKM come from the germline V gene. CDR3 size: 19 residues. As DNA, the CDR3 is TGTGCCAGCAGCCCAACGACAGGGGAAAGGTGGTCTGGCAATCAGCCCCAGCATTTT. Translating it yields CASSPTTGERWSGNQPQHF.

The rearrangement joins TRBV11-2 to TRBJ1-2; 8 bases are a match to TRBD1. The junction had 9 bases not matched to a gene; V was cut back by 5 bases and J by 7 bases. Germline loops: CDR1 SGHAT, CDR2 FQNNGV. This CDR3 contains 14 residues. The CDR3 loop is CASSTRTGQGGYTF. For the CDR3, the DNA is TGTGCCAGCAGCACGAGGACAGGACAGGGTGGCTACACCTTC.

This chain connects TRBV7-3 to TRBJ2-5, with D tentatively TRBD1 (6 bases). V was shortened by 2 bases and J by 2 bases, with 15 bases between the two germline ends. This CDR3 has 16 residues. The germline V gene has CDR1 SGHTA and CDR2 FQGTGA. The CDR3 spells CASSLGSSRGQETQYF. DNA of the CDR3: TGTGCCAGCAGCTTAGGGAGCTCCAGGGGTCAAGAGACCCAGTACTTC.

This chain connects TRBV7-9 to TRBJ1-2; no reliable D call. Germline V gene data show CDR1 as SEHNR and CDR2 as FQNEAQ (reference sequence). Trimming removed 5 bases from V and 4 bases from J, with 17 bases in between. The CDR3 is 15 amino acids. The CDR3 is CASSPSGGSIYGYTF. Written as DNA, the CDR3 is TGTGCCAGCAGCCCTTCGGGTGGGAGCATCTATGGCTACACCTTC.

This chain joins TRBV7-8 and TRBJ1-3, with 8 bases aligning to TRBD1. This CDR3 is built from 16 residues. Germline CDR1 is SGHVS and CDR2 is FQNEAQ. The V gene end was trimmed by 2 bases and the J gene end by 2 bases; junction bases not matched to a gene: 5. The CDR3 sequence: CASSLRQGSAGNTIYF. The CDR3 DNA is TGTGCCAGCAGCTTAAGACAGGGGTCGGCTGGAAACACCATATATTTT.

CDR3 sequence: CASSTRDNWGNEQFF. The CDR3 bases are TGCGCCAGCAGCACCCGGGACAACTGGGGGAATGAGCAGTTCTTC. The chain employs TRBV5-1 and TRBJ2-1; TRBD1 might be the D (6 bases). V gave up 4 bases and J gave up 7 bases, with 18 bases separating them. Looked up from germline, CDR1 is SGHRS and CDR2 is YFSETQ. The CDR3 totals 15 residues.

This chain joins TRBV5-1 and TRBJ1-1; 9 bases map to TRBD1. CDR3 length: 14 amino acids. V shed 5 bases, J shed 3 bases, and the junction held 5 bases outside the gene matches. Germline CDR1 and CDR2: SGHRS and YFSETQ. CDR3: CASREQGADTEAFF. CDR3 DNA sequence: TGCGCCAGCAGGGAACAGGGGGCTGACACTGAAGCTTTCTTT.

V and J are TRBV27 and TRBJ2-1, with a tentative D call TRBD2 (6 bases). Trimming took off 6 bases at V and 2 bases at J, with 20 bases between the two ends. Germline V gene data show CDR1 as MNHEY and CDR2 as SMNVEV (reference sequence). The CDR3 contains 17 residues. Here the CDR3 reads CASRPQSSGGPYNEQFF. CDR3 sequence (DNA): TGTGCCAGCAGACCCCAAAGTTCCGGGGGACCCTACAATGAGCAGTTCTTC.